Listed below are T cell receptor beta chains from one sample, sequenced in a study of sequential checkpoint blockade in melanoma. Method: immunoSEQ multiplex PCR; TCRdb's copy keeps in-frame clones and lacks some. The sample comprises about 27,000 clones, approximately 75% of which are singletons, and roughly 13% rests with the top ten. The sample consisted of CD8+ T cells sorted from blood (inferred from file names), taken from a patient given nivolumab and ipilimumab in sequence. The origin of the receptors is a human donor with melanoma. CDR3s include the opening cysteine and the closing phenylalanine or tryptophan. A D gene is named only where the DNA matches it firmly. Clone size is not always given. Where it is, it says once, few, many or a class for expanded clones.

D gene,J gene,clone size,V gene,CDR3 DNA,CDR3 protein
TRBD1,TRBJ2-3,once,TRBV9,TGTGCCAGCAGCCCTCACAACAGGGGACACACAGATACGCAGTATTTT,CASSPHNRGHTDTQYF
TRBD1,TRBJ2-7,NA,TRBV29-1,TGCAGCGCTACCCAGGGGGCCTACGAGCAGTACTTC,CSATQGAYEQYF
TRBD2,TRBJ2-5,NA,TRBV14,TGTGCCAGCAGCCAAGAAGCGGGGTTGCAAGAGACCCAGTACTTC,CASSQEAGLQETQYF
NA,TRBJ1-1,NA,TRBV19,TGTGCCAGTAGTATGGGTGAGGGGGTCGGGACTGAAGCTTTCTTT,CASSMGEGVGTEAFF
TRBD1,TRBJ2-2,NA,TRBV4-3,TGCGCCAGCAGCCGGGACAGGGTTACGAACACCGGGGAGCTGTTTTTT,CASSRDRVTNTGELFF
TRBD1,TRBJ2-7,NA,TRBV7-8,TGTGCCAGCAGCACCCGGACAGGGGTCTACGAGCAGTACTTC,CASSTRTGVYEQYF
NA,TRBJ2-5,few,TRBV5-6,TGTGCCAGCAGCTTGTCGTTTCGGGAGACCCAGTACTTC,CASSLSFRETQYF
NA,TRBJ2-1,NA,TRBV5-1,TGCGCCAGCAGCTTGAACGGGGTCAGCTCCTACAATGAGCAGTTCTTC,CASSLNGVSSYNEQFF
NA,TRBJ2-5,few,TRBV5-1,TGCGCCAGCAGCGAAGACAGTGGACCTCAAGAGACCCAGTACTTC,CASSEDSGPQETQYF
NA,TRBJ2-3,NA,TRBV30,TGTGCCTGGAGTTCCGTCGGGGGCACAGATACGCAGTATTTT,CAWSSVGGTDTQYF
TRBD1,TRBJ2-3,NA,TRBV4-2,TGTGCCAGCAGCCAAGATCAGGGGGTATCTAGCACAGATACGCAGTATTTT,CASSQDQGVSSTDTQYF
TRBD1,TRBJ1-5,NA,TRBV19,TGTGCCAGTAGACCAGGAGGGGGCGGTCAGCCCCAGCATTTT,CASRPGGGGQPQHF
NA,TRBJ1-4,NA,TRBV21-1,TGTGCCAGCACCGACACTGCAACTAATGAAAAACTGTTTTTT,CASTDTATNEKLFF
TRBD1,TRBJ2-4,NA,TRBV4-1,TGCGCCAGCAGCCAGTCCCGACAGGGGTGGGACATTCAGTACTTC,CASSQSRQGWDIQYF
NA,TRBJ1-3,NA,TRBV13,TGTGCCAGCACCCTGATGGGGGGATCTGGAAACACCATATATTTT,CASTLMGGSGNTIYF
NA,TRBJ2-3,few,TRBV9,TGTGCCAGCAGCGTAGGAGGTTCGCCCAGCACAGATACGCAGTATTTT,CASSVGGSPSTDTQYF
TRBD1,TRBJ2-1,NA,TRBV11-2,TGTGCCAGCAGCTACCGGGACAGGGGGTTAAATGAGCAGTTCTTC,CASSYRDRGLNEQFF
NA,TRBJ2-3,NA,TRBV10-3,TGTGCGATTCAGGGTTCTTCAGATACGCAGTATTTT,CAIQGSSDTQYF
TRBD1,TRBJ1-3,once,TRBV28,TGTGCCAGCAGTTCCGCAATTGAGGGGGCCTCTGGAAACACCATATATTTT,CASSSAIEGASGNTIYF
NA,TRBJ2-5,NA,TRBV11-3,TGTGCCAGCAGCGGAATGGGCGAGACCCAGTACTTC,CASSGMGETQYF
TRBD1,TRBJ2-5,NA,TRBV7-8,TGTGCCAGCAGCTCGGGACAGGGGTACCAAGAGACCCAGTACTTC,CASSSGQGYQETQYF
NA,TRBJ1-5,NA,TRBV4-1,TGCGCCAGCAGCCAAGAGGGCAGCCCTGGCAATCAGCCCCAGCATTTT,CASSQEGSPGNQPQHF
NA,TRBJ1-2,NA,TRBV29-1,TGCAGCGTTGAAGTTCTCGGAGGATACTATGGCTACACCTTC,CSVEVLGGYYGYTF
TRBD2,TRBJ2-5,NA,TRBV10-2,TGCGCCAGCAGCGGGACTAGCGGGCCCCAAGAGACCCAGTACTTC,CASSGTSGPQETQYF
NA,TRBJ2-7,NA,TRBV6-1,TGTGCCAGCAGTGAAGGGTTAGTCTCCTACGAGCAGTACTTC,CASSEGLVSYEQYF
TRBD2,TRBJ2-7,NA,TRBV2,TGTGCCAGCAGCACTGGGACTAGCGCATCCTACGAGCAGTACTTC,CASSTGTSASYEQYF
NA,TRBJ2-7,once,TRBV14,TGTGCCAGCAGCCAAGGAGCAGGGGAGTACGAGCAGTACTTC,CASSQGAGEYEQYF
NA,TRBJ2-2,NA,TRBV19,TGTGCCAGTAGTATACTCTTAACCGGGGAGCTGTTTTTT,CASSILLTGELFF
NA,TRBJ1-5,NA,TRBV7-9,TGTGCCAGCAGCTTAGGGTGGGGGGACAATCAGCCCCAGCATTTT,CASSLGWGDNQPQHF
NA,TRBJ1-1,few,TRBV2,TGTGCCAGCAGTGAAGCGCTCTGGAGCACTGAAGCTTTCTTT,CASSEALWSTEAFF
NA,TRBJ1-2,NA,TRBV19,TGTGCCAGTAGTATCCAGGACTTTTCGACCTATGGCTACACCTTC,CASSIQDFSTYGYTF
NA,TRBJ1-5,few,TRBV7-2,TGTGCCAGCAGCTTAGTTGTACAGGCATATCAGCCCCAGCATTTT,CASSLVVQAYQPQHF
TRBD1,TRBJ2-7,NA,TRBV7-9,TGTGCCAGCAGCCAGCCGGGACAGGCCTCCTACGAGCAGTACTTC,CASSQPGQASYEQYF
NA,TRBJ2-2,once,TRBV13,TGTGCCAGTACCAAGCGGGTCGGGGAGCTGTTTTTT,CASTKRVGELFF
NA,TRBJ1-1,NA,TRBV7-2,TGTGCCAGCAGCTTAAAGGGGTCGAACACTGAAGCTTTCTTT,CASSLKGSNTEAFF
TRBD1,TRBJ1-5,NA,TRBV7-9,TGTGCCAGCAGCTTGGCAGGGGGTGGTCAGCCCCAGCATTTT,CASSLAGGGQPQHF
NA,TRBJ2-7,NA,TRBV2,TGTGCCAGCAGTGAAGCGACAGGCCGCTCCTACGAGCAGTACTTC,CASSEATGRSYEQYF
NA,TRBJ2-5,NA,TRBV28,TGTGCCAGCACCCCGATTTCCAGGGGAGTAAGGGAGCAGTACTTC,CASTPISRGVREQYF
TRBD1,TRBJ2-7,NA,TRBV23-1,TGCGCCAGCAGTCAATGGACAGGCCCGGCCTACGAGCAGTACTTC,CASSQWTGPAYEQYF
TRBD1,TRBJ1-5,NA,TRBV4-1,TGCGCCAGCAGCCTCGACAGGGGGGGCCAGCCCCAGCATTTT,CASSLDRGGQPQHF
NA,TRBJ2-2,NA,TRBV9,TGTGCCAGCAGCGTCCACAGGGATGGCACCGGGGAGCTGTTTTTT,CASSVHRDGTGELFF
NA,TRBJ2-7,NA,TRBV29-1,TGCAGCGTTGAGGGGGACACAGCCTACGAGCAGTACTTC,CSVEGDTAYEQYF
NA,TRBJ1-5,NA,TRBV28,TGTGCCAGCAGTTACGACAGGCGGAATCAGCCCCAGCATTTT,CASSYDRRNQPQHF
NA,TRBJ2-7,few,TRBV21-1,TGTGCCAGCCTCTCTATCGCGTACGAGCAGTACTTC,CASLSIAYEQYF
NA,TRBJ1-1,NA,TRBV9,TGTGCCAGCAGCCCCGGAGGGCGCACTGAAGCTTTCTTT,CASSPGGRTEAFF
TRBD1,TRBJ1-2,NA,TRBV2,TGTGCCAGCAGTGAAGAGGACAGGGTGTATTATGGCTACACCTTC,CASSEEDRVYYGYTF
TRBD1,TRBJ2-7,NA,TRBV7-9,TGTGCCAGCAGCTTAGCGCTGGGACAGGGCGCCGTTTTCTACGAGCAGTACTTC,CASSLALGQGAVFYEQYF
NA,TRBJ2-5,NA,TRBV28,TGTGCCAGTCTTCCGGGACTCTACGCCGGCGGGACCCAGTACTTC,CASLPGLYAGGTQYF
TRBD1,TRBJ2-2,NA,TRBV27,TGTGCCAGCAGTTTCTACGCCACAGGGGGAAGGACCGGGGAGCTGTTTTTT,CASSFYATGGRTGELFF
TRBD2,TRBJ2-2,NA,TRBV13,TGTGCCAGCAGCCCGGGACTAGCGGGGGCCGGGGAGCTGTTTTTT,CASSPGLAGAGELFF